The text below deals with one T cell receptor beta chain. The data derive from a study of blood T cell repertoires in COVID-19. The wider study: Samples representing acute and convalescent COVID-19 were sourced from the United States, Italy and Spain. T cells, B-cell-depleted T cells, or PBMCs provided the cDNA or gDNA that served as material.

The CDR3 extends over 14 amino acids. The germline gives CDR1 LNHNV, CDR2 YYDKDF (reference sequence). Trimming took 1 base from V and 1 from J, leaving 7 bases between them. In the study's own analysis: Reference gene primers were amplified, and this amplification served to estimate nucleated cell counts. Here immunoSEQ multiplex PCR was the method, and the copy in TCRdb shows in-frame clones only, minus some. The DNA gave D and trimming, while V, J and clone size come from that table. The sample has 150,000 to 180,000 clones; 80% to 90% are singletons. This TCR was recovered from a woman between 40 and 50 years old with acute or convalescent COVID-19. Sequencing used peripheral blood. The rearrangement joins TRBV15 to TRBJ1-2; possible D gene TRBD1, 5 bases. The CDR3 loop is CATSRVGGNYGYTF. In DNA form, the CDR3 reads TGTGCCACCAGCAGAGTGGGGGGTAACTATGGCTACACCTTC.